The sequence of this T cell receptor beta chain was determined in a study of blood T cells in healthy people across ages. Study-level findings and limits: It was held that the diversity estimates obtained from one million T cells were underestimates.

For this clonotype: Its specificity is not known.

Alongside a J-beta primer mix, a sample-barcoded 5' primer served in a second PCR lasting roughly 6 to 11 cycles. MiXCR, applied by TCRdb to the 5' RACE reads, yields one record per CDR3 protein. Of some 1.4 million distinct CDR3 sequences in the sample, 42% were seen once. The CDR3 covers 15 residues. Germline assignment: CDR1 SGHTA and CDR2 FQGNSA. The chain uses TRBV7-2 and TRBJ2-5; 8 bases are a match to TRBD2. The J call may be mistaken, given a closer DNA end match to TRBJ2-7. This TCR was recovered from a woman aged 18-29 years in good health. Sample: blood. In DNA, the CDR3 is TGTGCCAGCAGCTTAGTAGCGGGGAGGGGCAACGAGCAGTACTTC. Translation gives CASSLVAGRGNEQYF.